This T cell receptor (beta chain) was found in a study of blood T cell repertoires in COVID-19. This clone appeared a single time. This study enrolled people aged roughly 18 to 89 from about two dozen US geographic areas. Cohort allocation depended upon clinical history that participants reported. CDR3 size: 16 residues. Germline CDR1 SGHRS, CDR2 YFSETQ. Trimming removed 0 bases from V and 1 base from J; junction bases left unmatched: 6. Here immunoSEQ multiplex PCR was the method, and the copy in TCRdb shows in-frame clones only, minus some. Among about 120,000 clones, over 80% were seen once, and the ten largest hold around 4.2%.

This clonotype originated in a woman younger than 45 who had recovered from COVID-19. Sample: PBMCs or T cells enriched from blood (not recorded which). The rearrangement uses TRBV5-1 and TRBJ1-1, with 7 bases aligning to TRBD1. DNA for the CDR3: TGCGCCAGCAGCTTGGGGCCAGGGGGAACGAACACTGAAGCTTTCTTT. It yields the protein CASSLGPGGTNTEAFF. The full variable domain, rest sourced from reference TRBV5-1 and TRBJ1-1, is KAGVTQTPRYLIKTRGQQVTLSCSPISGHRSVSWYQQTPGQGLQFLFEYFSETQRNKGNFPGRFSGRQFSNSRSEMNVSTLELGDSALYLCASSLGPGGTNTEAFFGQGTRLTVV.